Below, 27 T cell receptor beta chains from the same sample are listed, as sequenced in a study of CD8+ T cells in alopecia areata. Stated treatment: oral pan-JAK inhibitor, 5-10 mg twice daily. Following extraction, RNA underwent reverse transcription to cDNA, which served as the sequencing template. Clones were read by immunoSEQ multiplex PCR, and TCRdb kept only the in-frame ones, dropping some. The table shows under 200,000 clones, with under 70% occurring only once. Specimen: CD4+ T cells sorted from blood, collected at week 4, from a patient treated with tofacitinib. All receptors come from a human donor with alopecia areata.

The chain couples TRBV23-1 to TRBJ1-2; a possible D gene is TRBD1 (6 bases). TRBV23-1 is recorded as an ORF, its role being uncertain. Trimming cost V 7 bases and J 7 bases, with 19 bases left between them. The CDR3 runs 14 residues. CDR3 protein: CASNPQGQGRGYTF. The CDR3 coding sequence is TGCGCCAGCAACCCACAGGGTCAGGGTCGTGGCTACACCTTC.

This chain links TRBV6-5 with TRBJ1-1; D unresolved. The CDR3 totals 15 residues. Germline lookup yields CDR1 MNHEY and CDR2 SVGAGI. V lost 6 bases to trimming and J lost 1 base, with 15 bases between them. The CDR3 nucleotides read TGTGCCAGCAGCCTATATAGAAGGGAGAACACTGAAGCTTTCTTT. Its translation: CASSLYRRENTEAFF.

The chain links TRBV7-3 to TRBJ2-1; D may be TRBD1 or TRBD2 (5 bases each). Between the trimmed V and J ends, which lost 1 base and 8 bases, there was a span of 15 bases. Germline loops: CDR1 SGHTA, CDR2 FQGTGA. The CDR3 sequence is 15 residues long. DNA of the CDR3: TGTGCCAGCAGCTTAAGCACTGGGGGATTGGATGAGCAGTTCTTC. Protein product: CASSLSTGGLDEQFF.

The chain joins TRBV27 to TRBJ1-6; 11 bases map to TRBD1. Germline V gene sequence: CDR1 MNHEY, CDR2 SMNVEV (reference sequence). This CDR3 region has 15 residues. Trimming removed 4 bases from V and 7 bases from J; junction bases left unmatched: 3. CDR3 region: CASSWDRGENSPLHF. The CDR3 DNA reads TGTGCCAGCAGTTGGGACAGGGGGGAAAATTCACCCCTCCACTTT.

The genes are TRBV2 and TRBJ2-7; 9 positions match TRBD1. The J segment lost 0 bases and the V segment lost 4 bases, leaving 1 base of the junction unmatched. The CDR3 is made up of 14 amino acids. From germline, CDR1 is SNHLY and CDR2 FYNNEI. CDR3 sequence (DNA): TGTGCCAGCAGTGTGACAGGGGGCTCCTACGAGCAGTACTTC. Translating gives CASSVTGGSYEQYF.

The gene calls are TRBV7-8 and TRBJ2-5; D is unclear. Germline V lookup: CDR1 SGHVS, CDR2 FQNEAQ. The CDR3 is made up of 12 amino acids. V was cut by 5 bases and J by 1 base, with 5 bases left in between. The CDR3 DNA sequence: TGTGCCAGCAGCCGCACCCAAGAGACCCAGTACTTC. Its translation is CASSRTQETQYF. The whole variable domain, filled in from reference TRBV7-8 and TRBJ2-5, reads GAGVSQSPRYKVAKRGQDVALRCDPISGHVSLFWYQQALGQGPEFLTYFQNEAQLDKSGLPSDRFFAERPEGSVSTLKIQRTQQEDSAVYLCASSRTQETQYFGPGTRLLVL.

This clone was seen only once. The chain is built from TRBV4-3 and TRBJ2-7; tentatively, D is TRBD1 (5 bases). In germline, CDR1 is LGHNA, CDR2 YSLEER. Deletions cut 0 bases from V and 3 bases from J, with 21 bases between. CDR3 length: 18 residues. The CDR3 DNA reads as TGCGCCAGCAGCCAAGACATACTGGGGCCGCGCGGTTTCTACGAGCAGTACTTC. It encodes CASSQDILGPRGFYEQYF.

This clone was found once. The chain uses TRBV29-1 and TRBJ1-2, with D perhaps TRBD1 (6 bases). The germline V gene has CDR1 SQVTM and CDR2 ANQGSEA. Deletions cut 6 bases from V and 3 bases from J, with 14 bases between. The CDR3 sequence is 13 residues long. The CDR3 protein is CSVASGTHYGYTF. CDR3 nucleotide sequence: TGCAGCGTCGCATCCGGGACACACTATGGCTACACCTTC.

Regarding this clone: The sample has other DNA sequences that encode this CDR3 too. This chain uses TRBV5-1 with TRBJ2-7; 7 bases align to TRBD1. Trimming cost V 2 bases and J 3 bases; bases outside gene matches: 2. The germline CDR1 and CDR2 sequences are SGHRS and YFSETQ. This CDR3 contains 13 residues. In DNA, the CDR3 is TGCGCCAGCAGCTTAAGGGACAGCTACGAGCAGTACTTC. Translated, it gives CASSLRDSYEQYF.

The CDR3 bases are TGCAGCGTTGAATATTCTAGCGGGGGCACAGATACGCAGTATTTT. Its translation is CSVEYSSGGTDTQYF. The V gene is TRBV29-1, the J gene TRBJ2-3; the match to TRBD2 covers 9 bases. V was clipped by 2 bases and J by 1 base; unmatched bases: 4. CDR1 SQVTM and CDR2 ANQGSEA come from the germline V gene. The CDR3 sequence is 15 residues long.

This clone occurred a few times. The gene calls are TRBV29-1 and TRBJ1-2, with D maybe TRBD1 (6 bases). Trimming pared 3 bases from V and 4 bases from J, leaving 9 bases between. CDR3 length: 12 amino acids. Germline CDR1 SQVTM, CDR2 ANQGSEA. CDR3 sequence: CSVEGRGYGYTF. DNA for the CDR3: TGCAGCGTTGAGGGCAGGGGCTATGGCTACACCTTC.

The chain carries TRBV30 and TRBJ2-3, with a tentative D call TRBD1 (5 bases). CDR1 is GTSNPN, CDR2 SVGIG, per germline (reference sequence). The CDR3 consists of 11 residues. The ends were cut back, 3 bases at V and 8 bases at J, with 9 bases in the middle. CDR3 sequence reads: CAWRDSGTQYF. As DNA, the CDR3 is TGTGCCTGGAGAGACAGTGGTACGCAGTATTTT.

The CDR3 sequence is CASSPGQGDNSPLHF. The CDR3 nucleotides are TGTGCCAGCTCACCAGGACAGGGTGATAATTCACCCCTCCACTTT. The rearrangement uses TRBV18 and TRBJ1-6, with 8 bases identical to TRBD1. Germline values: CDR1 KGHSH, CDR2 LQKENI. With 2 bases clipped from V and 5 bases from J, the junction kept 2 bases outside the gene matches. This CDR3 has 15 amino acids.

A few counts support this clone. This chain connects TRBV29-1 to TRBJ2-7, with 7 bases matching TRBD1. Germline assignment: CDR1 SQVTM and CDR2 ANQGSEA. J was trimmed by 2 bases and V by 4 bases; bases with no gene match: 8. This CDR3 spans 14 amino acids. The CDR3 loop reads CSVVRGIPTYEQYF. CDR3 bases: TGCAGCGTTGTCAGGGGGATCCCTACCTACGAGCAGTACTTC.

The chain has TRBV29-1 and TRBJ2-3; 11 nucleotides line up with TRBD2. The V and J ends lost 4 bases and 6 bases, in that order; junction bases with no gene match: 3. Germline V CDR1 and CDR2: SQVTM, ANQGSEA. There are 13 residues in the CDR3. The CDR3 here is CSVVAGGSDTQYF. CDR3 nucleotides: TGCAGCGTTGTAGCGGGGGGGTCGGATACGCAGTATTTT.

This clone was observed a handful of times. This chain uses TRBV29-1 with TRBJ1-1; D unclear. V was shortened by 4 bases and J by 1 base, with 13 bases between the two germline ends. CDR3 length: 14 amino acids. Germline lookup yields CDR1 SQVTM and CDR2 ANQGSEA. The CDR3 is CSVVWANRNTEAFF. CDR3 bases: TGCAGCGTTGTATGGGCGAATAGGAACACTGAAGCTTTCTTT.

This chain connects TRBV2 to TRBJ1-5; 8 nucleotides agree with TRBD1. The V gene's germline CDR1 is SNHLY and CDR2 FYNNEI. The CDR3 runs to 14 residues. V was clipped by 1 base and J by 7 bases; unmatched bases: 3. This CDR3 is CASSEDRGGQPQHF. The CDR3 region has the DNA TGTGCCAGCAGTGAAGACAGGGGGGGACAGCCCCAGCATTTT.

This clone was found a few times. CDR3 sequence reads: CAISAYRYNEQFF. CDR3 DNA sequence: TGTGCCATCTCGGCCTACCGGTACAATGAGCAGTTCTTC. This chain joins TRBV10-3 and TRBJ2-1; D is undetermined. Germline V lookup: CDR1 ENHRY, CDR2 SYGVKD. Trimming removed 8 bases at V and 4 bases at J, with 12 bases between. The CDR3 runs 13 residues.

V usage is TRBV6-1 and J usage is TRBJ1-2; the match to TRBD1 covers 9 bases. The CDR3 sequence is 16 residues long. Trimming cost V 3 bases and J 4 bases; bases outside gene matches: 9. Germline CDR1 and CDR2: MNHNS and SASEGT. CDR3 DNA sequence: TGTGCCAGCAGTGATTACCGGGGACAGGGAGCCTATGGCTACACCTTC. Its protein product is CASSDYRGQGAYGYTF.

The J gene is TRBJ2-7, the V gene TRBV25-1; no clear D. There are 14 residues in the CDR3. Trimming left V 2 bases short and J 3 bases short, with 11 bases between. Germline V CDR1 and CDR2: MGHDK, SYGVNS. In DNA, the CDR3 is TGTGCCAGCAGTGAAGAGGTGACGAGCTACGAGCAGTACTTC. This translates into CASSEEVTSYEQYF.

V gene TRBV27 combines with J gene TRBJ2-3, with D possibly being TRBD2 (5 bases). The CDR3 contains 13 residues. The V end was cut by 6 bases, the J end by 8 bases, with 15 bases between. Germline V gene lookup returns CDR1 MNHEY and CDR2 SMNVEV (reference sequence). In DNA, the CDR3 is TGTGCCAGCAGAAAGATCGGAGGTCGTACGCAGTATTTT. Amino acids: CASRKIGGRTQYF.

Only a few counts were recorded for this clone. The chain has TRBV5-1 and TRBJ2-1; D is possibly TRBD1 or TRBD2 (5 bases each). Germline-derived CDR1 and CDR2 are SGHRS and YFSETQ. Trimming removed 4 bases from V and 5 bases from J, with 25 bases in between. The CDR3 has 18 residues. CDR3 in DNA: TGCGCCAGCAGCCCCCCGGCCGGGGCTAGCACCGCGAACAATGAGCAGTTCTTC. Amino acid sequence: CASSPPAGASTANNEQFF.

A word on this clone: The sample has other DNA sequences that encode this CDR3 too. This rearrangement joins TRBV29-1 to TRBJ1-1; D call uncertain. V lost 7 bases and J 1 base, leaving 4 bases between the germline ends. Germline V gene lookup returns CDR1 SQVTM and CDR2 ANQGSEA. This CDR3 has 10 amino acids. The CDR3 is CSAKNTEAFF. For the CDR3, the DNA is TGCAGCGCGAAGAACACTGAAGCTTTCTTT. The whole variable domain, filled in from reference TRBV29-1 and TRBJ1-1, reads SAVISQKPSRDICQRGTSLTIQCQVDSQVTMMFWYRQQPGQSLTLIATANQGSEATYESGFVIDKFPISRPNLTFSTLTVSNMSPEDSSIYLCSAKNTEAFFGQGTRLTVV.

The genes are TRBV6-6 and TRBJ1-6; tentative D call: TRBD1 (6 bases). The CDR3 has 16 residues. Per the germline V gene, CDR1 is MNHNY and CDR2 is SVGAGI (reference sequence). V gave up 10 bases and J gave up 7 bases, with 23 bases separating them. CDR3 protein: CATLAWDTKRNSPLHF. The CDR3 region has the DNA TGTGCCACCCTCGCATGGGACACCAAGAGGAATTCACCCCTCCACTTT.

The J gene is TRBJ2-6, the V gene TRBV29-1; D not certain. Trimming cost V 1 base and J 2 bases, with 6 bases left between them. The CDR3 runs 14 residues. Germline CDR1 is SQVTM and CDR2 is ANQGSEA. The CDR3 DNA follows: TGCAGCGTTGAAGTTTTCCCTGGGGCCAACGTCCTGACTTTC. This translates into CSVEVFPGANVLTF.

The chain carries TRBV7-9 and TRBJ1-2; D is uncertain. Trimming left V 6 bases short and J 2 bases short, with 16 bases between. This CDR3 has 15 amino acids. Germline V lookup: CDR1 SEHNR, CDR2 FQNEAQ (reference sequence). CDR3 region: CASRGERTQNYGYTF. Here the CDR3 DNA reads TGTGCCAGCAGGGGAGAGCGTACCCAGAACTATGGCTACACCTTC.

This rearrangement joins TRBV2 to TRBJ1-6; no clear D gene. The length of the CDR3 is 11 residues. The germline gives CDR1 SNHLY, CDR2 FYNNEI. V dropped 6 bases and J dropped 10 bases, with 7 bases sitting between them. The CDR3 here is CASSPGSPLHF. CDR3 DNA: TGTGCCAGCAGCCCGGGATCACCCCTCCACTTT.